A single sample gave rise to the 14 T cell receptor beta chains below, sequenced in a study of cytomegalovirus exposure and HLA in healthy donors. The PCR made use of 60 Vbeta and 13 Jbeta primers. Produced via immunoSEQ multiplex PCR; TCRdb's table is partial and in-frame only. This table has more than 150,000 clones, roughly 82% appearing once. The source material was PBMCs. These receptors all come from a girl aged 2 to 9 in good health and CMV-seropositive.

This chain connects TRBV9 to TRBJ2-3, with D perhaps TRBD2 (6 bases). Germline V CDR1 and CDR2: SGDLS, YYNGEE. V was clipped by 4 bases and J by 4 bases, with 10 bases between them. The CDR3 contains 13 residues. The CDR3 protein is CASSPSGADTQYF. The CDR3 DNA reads as TGTGCCAGCAGCCCATCGGGGGCAGATACGCAGTATTTT.

The V and J genes are TRBV6-1 and TRBJ2-1, with 7 bases identical to TRBD1. The germline V gene has CDR1 MNHNS and CDR2 SASEGT. J was trimmed by 1 base and V by 10 bases; bases with no gene match: 7. The length of the CDR3 is 14 residues. The CDR3 nucleotides read TGTGCCACCCTGTCGGACAGGTCCTACAATGAGCAGTTCTTC. It yields the protein CATLSDRSYNEQFF.

The chain uses TRBV12-5 and TRBJ2-7, with D possibly matching TRBD2 (6 bases). Trimming stripped 0 bases from V and 9 bases from J, with 12 bases between. This CDR3 is 13 amino acids long. From germline, CDR1 is LGHNT and CDR2 FRNRAP. CDR3 sequence (DNA): TGTGCTAGTGGTTTGGTAGGACGGGAGACGCAGTACTTC. It yields the protein CASGLVGRETQYF.

This chain's CDR3 is CASSQNERGGPTDTQYF. For the CDR3, the DNA is TGTGCCAGCAGCCAAAATGAGCGGGGGGGACCCACAGATACGCAGTATTTT. The chain uses TRBV4-2 and TRBJ2-3; 10 bases match TRBD2. With 2 bases clipped from V and 2 bases from J, the junction kept 7 bases outside the gene matches. The CDR3 covers 17 residues. The germline gives CDR1 LGHNA, CDR2 YNFKEQ.

This clone was observed once. This chain uses TRBV6-5 with TRBJ1-1; weak D call: TRBD1 (5 bases). This CDR3 spans 13 amino acids. Germline V gene sequence: CDR1 MNHEY, CDR2 SVGAGI. V lost 4 bases and J 7 bases, leaving 13 bases between the germline ends. The CDR3 nucleotides read TGTGCCAGCAGTTTCGGGGGTCGGCGTGAAGCTTTCTTT. It yields the protein CASSFGGRREAFF.

This clone has only one observation. The gene calls are TRBV5-1 and TRBJ2-3; TRBD1 might be the D (7 bases). CDR1 and CDR2 from the germline V gene are SGHRS and YFSETQ. The CDR3 spans 15 residues. The germline V and J ends were trimmed by 5 bases and 2 bases, with 15 bases remaining between them. CDR3 residues: CASRPQGGNTDTQYF. CDR3 DNA: TGCGCCAGCAGGCCTCAGGGGGGAAACACAGATACGCAGTATTTT.

This rearrangement joins TRBV7-8 to TRBJ2-7, with 7 positions matching TRBD1. The length of the CDR3 is 17 residues. CDR1 is SGHVS and CDR2 is FQNEAQ in the germline V gene. Trimming removed 0 bases from V and 1 base from J; junction bases left unmatched: 9. CDR3 DNA sequence: TGTGCCAGCAGCTTAGCAGAGGGGGCGCCATTTTCCTACGAGCAGTACTTC. It codes for CASSLAEGAPFSYEQYF.

Many counts were recorded for this clone. The rearrangement joins TRBV4-2 to TRBJ1-5; weak D call: TRBD1 (6 bases). From germline, CDR1 is LGHNA and CDR2 YNFKEQ. Deletions cut 1 base from V and 8 bases from J, with 15 bases between. The CDR3 is made up of 15 amino acids. The CDR3 region is CASSQVSQGREPQHF. The CDR3 nucleotides read TGTGCCAGCAGCCAAGTCAGTCAGGGGAGGGAGCCCCAGCATTTT.

The chain employs TRBV6-1 and TRBJ2-7; 7 nucleotides align to TRBD1. This CDR3 spans 16 amino acids. Per germline, CDR1 MNHNS and CDR2 SASEGT. V lost 2 bases, J lost 2 bases, and 9 bases stayed unmatched. CDR3 residues: CASSEPNRGWTYEQYF. The DNA of the CDR3 is TGTGCCAGCAGTGAACCTAACAGGGGATGGACCTACGAGCAGTACTTC.

The chain links TRBV5-1 to TRBJ1-1, with D perhaps matching TRBD1 (5 bases). The CDR3 totals 16 residues. The ends were cut back, 0 bases at V and 4 bases at J, with 16 bases in the middle. CDR1 and CDR2 from the germline V gene are SGHRS and YFSETQ. DNA of the CDR3: TGCGCCAGCAGCTTGGCCGGGGGGGGTAGGGGCACTGAAGCTTTCTTT. It codes for CASSLAGGGRGTEAFF.

This clone was found a few times. The rearrangement uses TRBV30 and TRBJ2-7; tentative D call: TRBD1 (5 bases). Trimming removed 4 bases from V and 3 bases from J, with 7 bases in between. Per germline, CDR1 GTSNPN and CDR2 SVGIG (reference sequence). The CDR3 contains 11 residues. CDR3 DNA sequence: TGTGCCTGGATGGACATCTACGAGCAGTACTTC. Its protein is CAWMDIYEQYF. Full variable domain (remainder filled in from reference TRBV30 and TRBJ2-7): SQTIHQWPATLVQPVGSPLSLECTVEGTSNPNLYWYRQAAGRGLQLLFYSVGIGQISSEVPQNLSASRPQDRQFILSSKKLLLSDSGFYLCAWMDIYEQYFGPGTRLTVT.

The CDR3 region is CASSLGQGRSYGYTF. The CDR3 DNA sequence: TGTGCCAGCAGTCTCGGACAGGGGCGATCGTATGGCTACACCTTC. The genes are TRBV7-9 and TRBJ1-2, with 9 bases matching TRBD1. CDR1 is SEHNR and CDR2 is FQNEAQ in the germline V gene (reference sequence). This CDR3 is 15 amino acids long. The V gene end was trimmed by 6 bases and the J gene end by 5 bases; junction bases not matched to a gene: 10.

The chain recombines TRBV19 with TRBJ1-5, with a tentative D call TRBD1 (5 bases). The V and J ends lost 7 bases and 6 bases respectively, with 19 bases between them. The length of the CDR3 is 15 residues. In germline, CDR1 is LNHDA, CDR2 SQIVND (reference sequence). CDR3 residues: CASKDTWQGSQPQHF. The CDR3 DNA reads as TGTGCCAGTAAAGACACTTGGCAGGGCAGTCAGCCCCAGCATTTT.

The chain carries TRBV4-1 and TRBJ2-1, with TRBD2 identical over 7 bases. V shed 1 base and J 0 bases; nucleotides not matched to a gene: 0. Germline values: CDR1 MGHRA, CDR2 YSYEKL. CDR3 length: 15 residues. The CDR3 sequence: CASSQGGGSYNEQFF. In DNA form, the CDR3 reads TGCGCCAGCAGCCAAGGGGGGGGCTCCTACAATGAGCAGTTCTTC.